This T cell receptor beta chain was retrieved from a study of shared clonotypes between healthy human individuals. J gave up 0 bases and V 6 bases, and 1 base lay outside the gene matches. CDR1 MDHEN and CDR2 SYDVKM come from the germline V gene. This CDR3 is built from 14 residues. Overall study results and limits: A generally larger estimated richness was seen in naive subsets than in memory subsets.

TCRdb's copy holds only in-frame clones and misses some; the assay was immunoSEQ multiplex PCR. This table has more than 1 million clones, 78% appearing once. Points on this clone: Its antigen is undetermined. The same CDR3 also results from other DNA sequences found in this sample.

Material for sequencing was memory CD4+ T cells from PBMCs. Regarding subset: CD45RA-negative fraction. This TCR derives from a man between 18 and 29 years old in good health. Some clones in this sample may be carry-over from other donors' samples. The chain recombines TRBV28 with TRBJ2-3; 9 bases fit TRBD2. The CDR3 coding sequence is TGTGCCAGCAGCCTAGCGGGAAGCACAGATACGCAGTATTTT. Its translation: CASSLAGSTDTQYF.